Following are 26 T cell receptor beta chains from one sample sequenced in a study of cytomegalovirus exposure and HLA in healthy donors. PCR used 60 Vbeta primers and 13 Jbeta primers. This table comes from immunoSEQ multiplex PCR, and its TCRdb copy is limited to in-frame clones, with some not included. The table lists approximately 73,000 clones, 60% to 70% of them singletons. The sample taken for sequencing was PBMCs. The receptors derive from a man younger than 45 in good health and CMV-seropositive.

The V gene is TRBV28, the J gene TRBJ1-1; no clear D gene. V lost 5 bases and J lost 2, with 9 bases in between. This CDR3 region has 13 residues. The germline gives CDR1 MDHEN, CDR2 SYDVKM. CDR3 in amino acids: CASSPSLNTEAFF. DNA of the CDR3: TGTGCCAGCAGTCCCTCACTCAACACTGAAGCTTTCTTT.

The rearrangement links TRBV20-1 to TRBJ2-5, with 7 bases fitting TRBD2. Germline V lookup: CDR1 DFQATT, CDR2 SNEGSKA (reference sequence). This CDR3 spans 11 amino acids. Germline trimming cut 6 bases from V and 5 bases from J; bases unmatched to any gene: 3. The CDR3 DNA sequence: TGCAGTGCCGTGGGGGGGGAGACCCAGTACTTC. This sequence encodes CSAVGGETQYF.

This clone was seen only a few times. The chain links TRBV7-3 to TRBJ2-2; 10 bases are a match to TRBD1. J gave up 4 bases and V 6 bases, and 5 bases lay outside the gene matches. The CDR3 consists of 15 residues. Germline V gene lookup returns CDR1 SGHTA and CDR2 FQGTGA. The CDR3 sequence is CASRSTGGGTGELFF. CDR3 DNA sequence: TGTGCCAGCAGGTCGACAGGGGGCGGCACCGGGGAGCTGTTTTTT.

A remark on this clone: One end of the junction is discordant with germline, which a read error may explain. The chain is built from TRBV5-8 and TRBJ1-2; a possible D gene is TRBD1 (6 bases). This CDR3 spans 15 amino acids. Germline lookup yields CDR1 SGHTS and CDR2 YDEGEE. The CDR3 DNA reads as TGTGCCAGCAGCTTTCAAGCGGACCAGGGGCTCCCCCAACATTTC. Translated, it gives CASSFQADQGLPQHF.

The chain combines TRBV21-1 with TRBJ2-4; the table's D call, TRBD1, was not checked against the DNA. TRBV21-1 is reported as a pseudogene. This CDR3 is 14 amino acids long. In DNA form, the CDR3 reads TGTGCCAGCACCATTCGACAGGCTCGGGACATTCAGTACTTC. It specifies CASTIRQARDIQYF.

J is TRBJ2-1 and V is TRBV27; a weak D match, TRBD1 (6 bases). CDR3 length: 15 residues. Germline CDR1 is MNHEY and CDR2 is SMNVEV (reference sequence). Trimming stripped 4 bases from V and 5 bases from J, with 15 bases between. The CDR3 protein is CASSSDRNPNNEQFF. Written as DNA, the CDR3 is TGTGCCAGCAGTTCAGACAGGAACCCCAACAATGAGCAGTTCTTC.

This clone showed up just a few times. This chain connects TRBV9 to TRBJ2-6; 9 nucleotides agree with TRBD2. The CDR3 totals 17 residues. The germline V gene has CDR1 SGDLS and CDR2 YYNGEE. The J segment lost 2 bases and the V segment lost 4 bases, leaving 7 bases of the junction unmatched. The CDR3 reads CASSPRGGEAGANVLTF. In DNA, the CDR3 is TGTGCCAGCAGCCCGCGGGGGGGTGAGGCTGGGGCCAACGTCCTGACTTTC.

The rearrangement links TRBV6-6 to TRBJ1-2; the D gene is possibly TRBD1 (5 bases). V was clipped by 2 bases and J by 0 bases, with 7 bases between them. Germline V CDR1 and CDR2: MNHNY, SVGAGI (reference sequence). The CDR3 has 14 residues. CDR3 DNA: TGTGCCAGCAGTTACGCGACAGCTAACTATGGCTACACCTTC. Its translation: CASSYATANYGYTF.

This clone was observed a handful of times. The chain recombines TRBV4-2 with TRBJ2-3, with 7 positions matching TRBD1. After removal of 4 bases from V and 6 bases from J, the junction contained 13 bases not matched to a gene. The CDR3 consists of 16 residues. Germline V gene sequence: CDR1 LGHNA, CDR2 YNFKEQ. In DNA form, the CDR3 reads TGTGCCAGCAGCCGATCCGACAGGGCGGATCACGATACGCAGTATTTT. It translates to CASSRSDRADHDTQYF.

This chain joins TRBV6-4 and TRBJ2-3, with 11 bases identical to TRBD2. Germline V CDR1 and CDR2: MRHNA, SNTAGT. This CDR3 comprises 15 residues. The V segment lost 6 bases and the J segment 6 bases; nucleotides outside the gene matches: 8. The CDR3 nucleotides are TGTGCCAGCAGCGTGACTAGCGGGGAGAGGGATACGCAGTATTTT. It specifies CASSVTSGERDTQYF.

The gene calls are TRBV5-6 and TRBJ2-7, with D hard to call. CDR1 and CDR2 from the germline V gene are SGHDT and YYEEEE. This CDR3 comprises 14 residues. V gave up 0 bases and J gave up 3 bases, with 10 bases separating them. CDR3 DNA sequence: TGTGCCAGCAGCTTGGTTGCCAGTGACTACGAGCAGTACTTC. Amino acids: CASSLVASDYEQYF.

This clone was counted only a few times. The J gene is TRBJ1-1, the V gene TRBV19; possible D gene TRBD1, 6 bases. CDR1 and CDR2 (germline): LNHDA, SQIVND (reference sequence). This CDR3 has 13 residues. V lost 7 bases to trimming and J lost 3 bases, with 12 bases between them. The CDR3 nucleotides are TGTGCCAGTACCAAGGACAGATACACTGAAGCTTTCTTT. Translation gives CASTKDRYTEAFF.

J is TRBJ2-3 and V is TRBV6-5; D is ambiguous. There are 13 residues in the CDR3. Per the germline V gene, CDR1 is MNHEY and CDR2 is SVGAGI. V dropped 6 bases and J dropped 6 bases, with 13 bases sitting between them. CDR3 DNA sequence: TGTGCCAGCAGGTCGTATGAACACGATACGCAGTATTTT. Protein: CASRSYEHDTQYF.

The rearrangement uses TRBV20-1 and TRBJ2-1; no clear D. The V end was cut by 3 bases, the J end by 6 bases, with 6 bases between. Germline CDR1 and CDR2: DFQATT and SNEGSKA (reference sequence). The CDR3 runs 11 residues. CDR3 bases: TGCAGTGCTAGCCCTTTCAATGAGCAGTTCTTC. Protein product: CSASPFNEQFF.

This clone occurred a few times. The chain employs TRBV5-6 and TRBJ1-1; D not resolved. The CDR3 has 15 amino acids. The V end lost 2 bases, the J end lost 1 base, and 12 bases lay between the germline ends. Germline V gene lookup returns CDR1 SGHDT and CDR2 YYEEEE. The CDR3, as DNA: TGTGCCAGCAGCTTTTTCGGGCGGGGGAACACTGAAGCTTTCTTT. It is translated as CASSFFGRGNTEAFF. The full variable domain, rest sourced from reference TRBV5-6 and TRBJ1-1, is DAGVTQSPTHLIKTRGQQVTLRCSPKSGHDTVSWYQQALGQGPQFIFQYYEEEERQRGNFPDRFSGHQFPNYSSELNVNALLLGDSALYLCASSFFGRGNTEAFFGQGTRLTVV.

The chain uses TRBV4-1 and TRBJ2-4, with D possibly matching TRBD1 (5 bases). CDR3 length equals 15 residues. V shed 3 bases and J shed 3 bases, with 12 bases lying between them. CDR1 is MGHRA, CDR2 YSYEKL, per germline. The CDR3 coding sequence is TGCGCCAGCAGCCAGGAAGAGACAGTCAAAAACATTCAGTACTTC. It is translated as CASSQEETVKNIQYF.

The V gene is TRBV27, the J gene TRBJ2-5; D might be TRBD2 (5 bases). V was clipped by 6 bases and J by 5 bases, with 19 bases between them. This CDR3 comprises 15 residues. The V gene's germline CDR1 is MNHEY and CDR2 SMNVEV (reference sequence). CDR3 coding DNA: TGTGCCAGCAGGGTGGACTCGCGCCGTTTCGAGACCCAGTACTTC. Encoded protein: CASRVDSRRFETQYF.

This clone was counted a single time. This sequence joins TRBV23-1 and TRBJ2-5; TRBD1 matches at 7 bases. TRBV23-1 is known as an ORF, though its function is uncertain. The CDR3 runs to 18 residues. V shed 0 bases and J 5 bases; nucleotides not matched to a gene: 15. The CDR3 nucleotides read TGCGCCAGCAGTCAATCAACCATCAGACAGGGATATTGGGAGACCCAGTACTTC. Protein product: CASSQSTIRQGYWETQYF.

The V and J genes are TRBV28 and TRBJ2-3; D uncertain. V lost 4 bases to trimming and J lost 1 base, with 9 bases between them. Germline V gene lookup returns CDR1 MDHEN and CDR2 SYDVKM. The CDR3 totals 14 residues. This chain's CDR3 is CASSWARRTDTQYF. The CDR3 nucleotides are TGTGCCAGCAGTTGGGCCCGCCGCACAGATACGCAGTATTTT.

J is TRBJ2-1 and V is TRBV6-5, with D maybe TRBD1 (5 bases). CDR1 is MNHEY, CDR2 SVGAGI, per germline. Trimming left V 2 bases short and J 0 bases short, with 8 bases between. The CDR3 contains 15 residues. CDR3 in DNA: TGTGCCAGCAGTTACCAAGGGGACTCCTACAATGAGCAGTTCTTC. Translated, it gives CASSYQGDSYNEQFF.

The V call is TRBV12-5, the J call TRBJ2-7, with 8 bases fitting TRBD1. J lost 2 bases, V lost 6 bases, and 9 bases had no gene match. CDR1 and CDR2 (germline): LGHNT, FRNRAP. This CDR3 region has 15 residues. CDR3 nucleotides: TGTGCTAGTGGGGCAACAGGGGGTCGGCCCTACGAGCAGTACTTC. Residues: CASGATGGRPYEQYF.

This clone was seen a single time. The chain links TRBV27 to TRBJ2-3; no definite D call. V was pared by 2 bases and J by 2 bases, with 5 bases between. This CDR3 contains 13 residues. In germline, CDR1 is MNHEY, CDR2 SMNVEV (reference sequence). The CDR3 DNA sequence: TGTGCCAGCAGTTTAACAGTCACAGATACGCAGTATTTT. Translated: CASSLTVTDTQYF.

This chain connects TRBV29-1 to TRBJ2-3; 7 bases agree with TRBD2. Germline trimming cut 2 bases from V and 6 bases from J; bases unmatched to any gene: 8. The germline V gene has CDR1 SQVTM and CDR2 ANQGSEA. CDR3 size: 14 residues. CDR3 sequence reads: CSVESVGGVDTQYF. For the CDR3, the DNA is TGCAGCGTTGAAAGTGTGGGAGGGGTGGATACGCAGTATTTT.

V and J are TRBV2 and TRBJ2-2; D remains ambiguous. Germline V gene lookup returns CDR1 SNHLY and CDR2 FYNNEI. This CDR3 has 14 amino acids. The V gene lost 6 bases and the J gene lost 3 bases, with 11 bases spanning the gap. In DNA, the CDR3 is TGTGCCAGCAGGTTTGGCAGTCACACCGGGGAGCTGTTTTTT. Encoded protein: CASRFGSHTGELFF.

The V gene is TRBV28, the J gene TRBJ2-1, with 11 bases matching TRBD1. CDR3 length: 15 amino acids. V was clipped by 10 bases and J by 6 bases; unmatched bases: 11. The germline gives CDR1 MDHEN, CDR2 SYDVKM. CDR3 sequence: CATRLPGTGGNEQFF. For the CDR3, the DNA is TGTGCCACGCGACTACCTGGGACAGGGGGCAATGAGCAGTTCTTC.

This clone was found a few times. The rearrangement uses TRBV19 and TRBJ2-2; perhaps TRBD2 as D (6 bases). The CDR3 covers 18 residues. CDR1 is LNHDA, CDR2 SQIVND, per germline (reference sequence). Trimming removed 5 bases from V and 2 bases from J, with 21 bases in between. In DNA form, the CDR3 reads TGTGCCAGTAGTGCTGGGACTGGGATTGAAGGAAACACCGGGGAGCTGTTTTTT. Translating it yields CASSAGTGIEGNTGELFF.